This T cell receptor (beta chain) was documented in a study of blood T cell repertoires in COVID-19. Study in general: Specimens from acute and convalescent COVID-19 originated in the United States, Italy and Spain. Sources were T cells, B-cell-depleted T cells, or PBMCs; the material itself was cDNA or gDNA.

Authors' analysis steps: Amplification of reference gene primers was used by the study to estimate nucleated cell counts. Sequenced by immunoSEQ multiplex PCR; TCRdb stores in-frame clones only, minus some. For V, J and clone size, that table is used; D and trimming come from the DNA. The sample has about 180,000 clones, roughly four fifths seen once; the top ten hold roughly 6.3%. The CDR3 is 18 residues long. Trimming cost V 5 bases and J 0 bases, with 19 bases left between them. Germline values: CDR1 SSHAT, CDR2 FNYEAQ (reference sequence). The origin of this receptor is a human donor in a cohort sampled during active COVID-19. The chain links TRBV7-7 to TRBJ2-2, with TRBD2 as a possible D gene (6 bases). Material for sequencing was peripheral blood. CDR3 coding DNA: TGTGCCAGCAGCCCGCGGGATGGGAGAGCCCCGAACACCGGGGAGCTGTTTTTT. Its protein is CASSPRDGRAPNTGELFF.